A single sample is the source of the 27 T cell receptor beta chains below, sequenced in a study of T cell repertoires in cytomegalovirus infection. TCRdb ran MiXCR on the reads and lists one entry per CDR3 protein. This table has fewer than 200,000 distinct CDR3 sequences, roughly 9.8% appearing once. Sequencing used PBMCs. Every receptor here comes from a human donor in good health (CMV status not recorded). Some clones in this sample may be carry-over from other donors' samples.

The V call is TRBV15, the J call TRBJ2-2; TRBD1 matches at 9 bases. Germline V lookup: CDR1 LNHNV, CDR2 YYDKDF (reference sequence). This CDR3 is built from 18 residues. V was pared by 3 bases and J by 1 base, with 9 bases of the junction left unmatched. The CDR3 spells CATSSTYRDRENTGELFF. The DNA of the CDR3 is TGTGCCACCAGCAGCACCTACCGGGACAGGGAGAACACCGGGGAGCTGTTTTTT.

The chain combines TRBV4-3 with TRBJ2-5; no definite D call. The V end lost 0 bases, the J end lost 5 bases, and 16 bases lay between the germline ends. CDR1 is LGHNA and CDR2 is YSLEER in the germline V gene. This CDR3 is 16 amino acids long. The chain's CDR3 is CASSQDYKSRAETQYF. The CDR3 nucleotides read TGCGCCAGCAGCCAAGATTACAAATCCAGAGCGGAGACCCAGTACTTC.

The chain carries TRBV28 and TRBJ2-7; 11 positions agree with TRBD2. CDR3 size: 16 residues. With 4 bases clipped from V and 2 bases from J, the junction kept 7 bases outside the gene matches. Germline CDR1 MDHEN, CDR2 SYDVKM. Here the CDR3 DNA reads TGTGCCAGCAGTTCTATGGGTAGCGGGGGGGCCTACGAGCAGTACTTC. Its protein is CASSSMGSGGAYEQYF.

This clonotype has only a few counts. The gene calls are TRBV5-5 and TRBJ2-7; 11 nucleotides align to TRBD1. The CDR3 sequence is 15 residues long. Germline lookup yields CDR1 SGHKS and CDR2 YYEKEE (reference sequence). The J segment lost 6 bases and the V segment lost 1 base, leaving 6 bases of the junction unmatched. CDR3 coding DNA: TGTGCCAGCAGCTTGCCGCGGACAGGGGGCGGCGAGCAGTACTTC. Amino acid sequence: CASSLPRTGGGEQYF. Together with reference TRBV5-5 and TRBJ2-7, the CDR3 gives the full variable domain: DAGVTQSPTHLIKTRGQQVTLRCSPISGHKSVSWYQQVLGQGPQFIFQYYEKEERGRGNFPDRFSARQFPNYSSELNVNALLLGDSALYLCASSLPRTGGGEQYFGPGTRLTVT.

This clonotype occurred many times. The chain is built from TRBV7-2 and TRBJ2-1; D gene unclear. Germline V gives CDR1 SGHTA, CDR2 FQGNSA. The CDR3 has 11 amino acids. Trimming removed 5 bases at V and 10 bases at J, with 9 bases between. The chain's CDR3 is CASSLRQEQFF. The CDR3 nucleotides read TGTGCCAGCAGCCTCCGACAAGAGCAGTTCTTC.

This clonotype was seen a few times. The chain links TRBV15 to TRBJ1-5, with D possibly matching TRBD1 (6 bases). The CDR3 loop spans 14 amino acids. In germline, CDR1 is LNHNV, CDR2 YYDKDF (reference sequence). Trimming pared 3 bases from V and 3 bases from J, leaving 9 bases between. For the CDR3, the DNA is TGTGCCACCAGCAGCACAGGGTTCAATCAGCCCCAGCATTTT. Its protein is CATSSTGFNQPQHF.

This clonotype was observed at least ten times. The chain combines TRBV7-2 with TRBJ2-7; 8 bases are shared with TRBD1. The V gene end was trimmed by 5 bases and the J gene end by 0 bases; junction bases not matched to a gene: 6. The CDR3 has 15 residues. Germline CDR1 reads SGHTA; CDR2 reads FQGNSA. The CDR3 sequence: CASSRDRKSSYEQYF. The CDR3 nucleotides read TGTGCCAGCAGCCGGGACAGGAAGAGCTCCTACGAGCAGTACTTC.

This clonotype has at least ten counts. V usage is TRBV7-2 and J usage is TRBJ1-1; TRBD1 matches at 12 bases. The V and J ends lost 0 bases and 7 bases, in that order; junction bases with no gene match: 6. Germline V CDR1 and CDR2: SGHTA, FQGNSA. The CDR3 totals 16 residues. As DNA, the CDR3 is TGTGCCAGCAGCTTAGCGAGGGGACAGGGGGCTATTGAAGCTTTCTTT. Amino acid sequence: CASSLARGQGAIEAFF.

This clonotype was recorded many times. This chain connects TRBV7-8 to TRBJ2-1; the match to TRBD1 covers 9 bases. Germline assignment: CDR1 SGHVS and CDR2 FQNEAQ. The CDR3 is 17 amino acids. Unmatched junction bases numbered 12, after V lost 0 bases and J lost 9 bases. The CDR3 reads CASSLARTGVKLGEQFF. CDR3 in DNA: TGTGCCAGCAGCTTAGCTCGGACAGGGGTGAAACTTGGTGAGCAGTTCTTC.

The chain links TRBV20-1 to TRBJ2-7; D not resolved. The germline V gene has CDR1 DFQATT and CDR2 SNEGSKA (reference sequence). V dropped 1 base and J dropped 2 bases, with 12 bases sitting between them. The CDR3 has 14 residues. CDR3 region: CSARGSHLAYEQYF. In nucleotides, the CDR3 is TGCAGTGCTAGAGGTTCTCATCTCGCCTACGAGCAGTACTTC.

The table lists this clonotype with many counts. The chain links TRBV20-1 to TRBJ2-1, with TRBD1 matching 7 bases. Germline-derived CDR1 and CDR2 are DFQATT and SNEGSKA (reference sequence). The J segment lost 0 bases and the V segment lost 6 bases, leaving 5 bases of the junction unmatched. The CDR3 is made up of 14 amino acids. Written as DNA, the CDR3 is TGCAGTGCACAGGCAGGGGGCTCCTACAATGAGCAGTTCTTC. This sequence encodes CSAQAGGSYNEQFF.

This clonotype was found many times. The V call is TRBV19, the J call TRBJ2-7, with D perhaps TRBD1 or TRBD2 (5 bases each). The germline V and J ends were trimmed by 2 bases and 1 base, with 9 bases remaining between them. Per germline, CDR1 LNHDA and CDR2 SQIVND (reference sequence). The CDR3 covers 14 residues. The chain's CDR3 is CASSIIEGSYEQYF. CDR3 in DNA: TGTGCCAGTAGTATAATAGAGGGGTCCTACGAGCAGTACTTC. The variable domain in full, with the rest retrieved from reference TRBV19 and TRBJ2-7, is DGGITQSPKYLFRKEGQNVTLSCEQNLNHDAMYWYRQDPGQGLRLIYYSQIVNDFQKGDIAEGYSVSREKKESFPLTVTSAQKNPTAFYLCASSIIEGSYEQYFGPGTRLTVT.

Only a few counts were recorded for this clonotype. V gene TRBV20-1 combines with J gene TRBJ1-5, with no clear D. There are 14 residues in the CDR3. Germline V gene data show CDR1 as DFQATT and CDR2 as SNEGSKA (reference sequence). V was clipped by 5 bases and J by 1 base, with 12 bases between them. The CDR3 coding sequence is TGCAGTGCTGAAATTGGAGGAAGCAATCAGCCCCAGCATTTT. This translates into CSAEIGGSNQPQHF.

This clonotype has just a few counts. The chain combines TRBV28 with TRBJ1-1; D gene ambiguous. Germline lookup yields CDR1 MDHEN and CDR2 SYDVKM. This CDR3 contains 15 residues. V lost 5 bases and J 3 bases, leaving 16 bases between the germline ends. CDR3 residues: CASSNPSGWDTEAFF. The CDR3 nucleotides read TGTGCCAGCAGTAACCCCAGCGGGTGGGACACTGAAGCTTTCTTT. Full variable domain (remainder filled in from reference TRBV28 and TRBJ1-1): DVKVTQSSRYLVKRTGEKVFLECVQDMDHENMFWYRQDPGLGLRLIYFSYDVKMKEKGDIPEGYSVSREKKERFSLILESASTNQTSMYLCASSNPSGWDTEAFFGQGTRLTVV.

This clonotype has a count of ten or more. The V and J genes are TRBV7-2 and TRBJ2-5; D unresolved. The CDR3 sequence is 14 residues long. CDR1 and CDR2 from the germline V gene are SGHTA and FQGNSA. The V gene lost 2 bases and the J gene lost 7 bases, with 14 bases spanning the gap. CDR3 DNA: TGTGCCAGCAGCTTATCCCGACCGGCAGGGACCCAGTACTTC. Its translation is CASSLSRPAGTQYF. The full variable domain, rest sourced from reference TRBV7-2 and TRBJ2-5, is GAGVSQSPSNKVTEKGKDVELRCDPISGHTALYWYRQSLGQGLEFLIYFQGNSAPDKSGLPSDRFSAERTGGSVSTLTIQRTQQEDSAVYLCASSLSRPAGTQYFGPGTRLLVL.

The table lists this clonotype with a count of one. This chain connects TRBV6-2 or TRBV6-3 to TRBJ1-1; no reliable D call. The CDR3 is 14 amino acids. V was pared by 5 bases and J by 6 bases, with 16 bases between. Germline V gives CDR1 MNHEY, CDR2 SVGEGT. The CDR3 DNA is TGTGCCAGCAGTCATCAACCCGGAGAGGCTGAAGCTTTCTTT. This codes for CASSHQPGEAEAFF.

This clonotype was counted a few times. V and J are TRBV7-8 and TRBJ2-3; 7 bases fit TRBD2. Germline V gives CDR1 SGHVS, CDR2 FQNEAQ. J gave up 1 base and V 2 bases, and 3 bases lay outside the gene matches. This CDR3 has 15 amino acids. CDR3 in amino acids: CASSLLGGGTDTQYF. DNA for the CDR3: TGTGCCAGCAGCTTACTGGGAGGGGGCACAGATACGCAGTATTTT.

The chain uses TRBV15 and TRBJ1-2; no reliable D call. The V gene's germline CDR1 is LNHNV and CDR2 YYDKDF (reference sequence). Trimming removed 3 bases at V and 4 bases at J, with 9 bases between. CDR3 size: 13 residues. CDR3 in DNA: TGTGCCACCAGCAGGGACCGACTCTATGGCTACACCTTC. This sequence encodes CATSRDRLYGYTF.

The chain combines TRBV30 with TRBJ2-7, with 9 bases that match TRBD2. J lost 0 bases, V lost 2 bases, and 11 bases had no gene match. This CDR3 spans 17 amino acids. Per the germline V gene, CDR1 is GTSNPN and CDR2 is SVGIG (reference sequence). In nucleotides, the CDR3 is TGTGCCTGGAGTAGCGGGAGGACCGACTTAAGCTCCTACGAGCAGTACTTC. The encoded protein is CAWSSGRTDLSSYEQYF.

This clonotype was observed a few times. The gene calls are TRBV20-1 and TRBJ2-7, with 7 positions matching TRBD1. Germline CDR1 is DFQATT and CDR2 is SNEGSKA (reference sequence). CDR3 length: 14 amino acids. After removal of 0 bases from V and 2 bases from J, the junction contained 4 bases not matched to a gene. In DNA form, the CDR3 reads TGCAGTGCTAGAGATCCTGGGACAGCCTACGAGCAGTACTTC. The encoded protein is CSARDPGTAYEQYF.

This clonotype showed up many times. This rearrangement joins TRBV4-3 to TRBJ1-5; perhaps TRBD1 as D (5 bases). The CDR3 runs 14 residues. The ends were cut back, 1 base at V and 6 bases at J, with 10 bases in the middle. Germline V gene lookup returns CDR1 LGHNA and CDR2 YSLEER. CDR3: CASSQAVRVQPQHF. As DNA, the CDR3 is TGCGCCAGCAGCCAAGCGGTCAGGGTTCAGCCCCAGCATTTT.

The J gene is TRBJ1-1, the V gene TRBV29-1, with unresolved D. This CDR3 has 12 amino acids. Deletions cut 5 bases from V and 0 bases from J, with 7 bases between. Germline V gives CDR1 SQVTM, CDR2 ANQGSEA. CDR3: CSVSSVNTEAFF. The CDR3, as DNA: TGCAGCGTTTCCTCAGTGAACACTGAAGCTTTCTTT.

This clonotype has more than one count but fewer than ten. J is TRBJ2-3 and V is TRBV7-3; 12 positions match TRBD2. This CDR3 region has 17 residues. Germline V CDR1 and CDR2: SGHTA, FQGTGA. J was trimmed by 4 bases and V by 5 bases; bases with no gene match: 10. The CDR3 DNA reads TGTGCCAGCAGCCCTGGACTAGCGGGAAGTGGGGCAGATACGCAGTATTTT. Translated: CASSPGLAGSGADTQYF.

This clonotype was detected a few times. This chain links TRBV6-6 with TRBJ1-1, with a possible D match to TRBD1 (5 bases). The CDR3 consists of 14 residues. CDR1 is MNHNY, CDR2 SVGAGI, per germline (reference sequence). V was pared by 0 bases and J by 4 bases, with 9 bases between. CDR3 coding DNA: TGTGCCAGCAGTTACTCAGGGGTTAGCACTGAAGCTTTCTTT. Translated: CASSYSGVSTEAFF.

This clonotype was picked up many times. V usage is TRBV5-1 and J usage is TRBJ1-1; TRBD1 is a possible D gene (5 bases). The CDR3 length is 15 residues. Between the trimmed V and J ends, which lost 4 bases and 2 bases, there was a span of 15 bases. Germline CDR1 SGHRS, CDR2 YFSETQ. The chain's CDR3 is CASSPRSQGNTEAFF. In DNA, the CDR3 is TGCGCCAGCAGCCCTAGAAGCCAGGGAAACACTGAAGCTTTCTTT.

This clonotype was detected many times. The genes are TRBV12-3 or TRBV12-4 and TRBJ2-3; a possible D gene is TRBD1 (5 bases). V was shortened by 0 bases and J by 2 bases, with 15 bases between the two germline ends. This CDR3 is 17 amino acids long. The CDR3 is CASSLAGSRGVTDTQYF. The CDR3 coding sequence is TGTGCCAGCAGTTTAGCGGGTAGTAGGGGTGTCACAGATACGCAGTATTTT.

This chain joins TRBV6-2 or TRBV6-3 and TRBJ2-1; the match to TRBD2 covers 12 bases. Germline assignment: CDR1 MNHEY and CDR2 SVGEGT. With V trimmed by 6 bases and J by 5 bases, 14 bases remained unmatched. CDR3 size: 18 residues. CDR3 protein: CASRITRTSGNGHNEQFF. DNA of the CDR3: TGTGCCAGCAGGATTACGAGGACTAGCGGGAACGGCCACAATGAGCAGTTCTTC.